The clone carrying this TCR beta chain has a single count. This CDR3 contains 11 residues. Germline V lookup: CDR1 SNHLY, CDR2 FYNNEI. V lost 4 bases, J lost 7 bases, and 7 bases lay in between. This sample stems from a study of preoperative IRX-2 immunotherapy in early breast cancer. As to treatment: preoperative locoregional IRX-2 cytokine immunotherapy. Samples came from a phase Ib trial of preoperative locoregional IRX-2 cytokine immunotherapy. The data were produced by immunoSEQ multiplex PCR, yet TCRdb's version contains in-frame clones alone and is incomplete. The repertoire includes some 22,000 clones, about 95% of them detected once, and about 16% sits in the top ten.

This sequence joins TRBV2 and TRBJ2-5, with TRBD2 as a possible D gene (6 bases). The receptor comes from a human donor with breast cancer. The sequencing used tumor tissue, collected after IRX-2 immunotherapy. This chain's CDR3 is CASSGEATQYF. In nucleotides, the CDR3 is TGTGCCAGCAGTGGGGAGGCGACCCAGTACTTC.